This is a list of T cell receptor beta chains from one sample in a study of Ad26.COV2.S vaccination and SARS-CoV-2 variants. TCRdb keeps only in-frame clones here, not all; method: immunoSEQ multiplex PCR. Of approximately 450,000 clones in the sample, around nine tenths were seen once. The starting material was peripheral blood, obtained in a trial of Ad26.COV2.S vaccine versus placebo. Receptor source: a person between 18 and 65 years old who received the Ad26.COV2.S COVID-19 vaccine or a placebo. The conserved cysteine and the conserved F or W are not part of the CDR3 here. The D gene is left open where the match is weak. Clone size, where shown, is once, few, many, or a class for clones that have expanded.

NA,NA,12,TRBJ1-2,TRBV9,ASSAATGDYGYT
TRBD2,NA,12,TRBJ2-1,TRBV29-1,SVLAGGTLLEQF
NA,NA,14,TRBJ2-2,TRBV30,AWSPRRGRYTGELF
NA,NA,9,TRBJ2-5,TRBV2,ASNEQETQY
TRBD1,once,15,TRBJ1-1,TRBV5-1,ASNGRATGGQNTEAF
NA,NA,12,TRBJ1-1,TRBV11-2,ASSFSGQGTEAF
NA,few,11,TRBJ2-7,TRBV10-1,ARRIGTDYEQY
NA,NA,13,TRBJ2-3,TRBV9,ASSEGGKGTDTQY
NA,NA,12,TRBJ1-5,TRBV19,ASSIIRGNQPQH
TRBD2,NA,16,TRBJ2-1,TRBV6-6,ASSPFSGRAGGANEQF
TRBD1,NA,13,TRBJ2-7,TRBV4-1,ASSQATGQTYEQY